This is a list of T cell receptor beta chains from one sample in a study of circulating tumor DNA in untreated peripheral T-cell lymphoma. Produced via immunoSEQ multiplex PCR; TCRdb's table is partial and in-frame only. There are approximately 6,600 clones in the sample; roughly 66% occur only once, and 55% lies in the top ten. The sequenced sample consisted of tumor tissue. Receptor source: a human donor with peripheral T-cell lymphoma. Each CDR3 is given with its conserved first and last residue. The D gene is left open where the match is weak. Only some rows state a clone size, as once, few, many or a class for expanded clones.

j_gene: TRBJ2-3
d_gene: NA
abundance: NA
v_gene: TRBV9
len: 14
CDR3aa: CASSFRVETDTQYF
CDR3nt: TGTGCCAGCAGCTTTCGGGTCGAAACAGATACGCAGTATTTT

j_gene: TRBJ2-3
d_gene: NA
abundance: NA
v_gene: TRBV6-8
len: 14
CDR3aa: CASSYVRGADTQYF
CDR3nt: TGTGCCAGCAGTTACGTGCGGGGCGCAGATACGCAGTATTTT

j_gene: TRBJ1-3
d_gene: NA
abundance: NA
v_gene: TRBV18
len: 16
CDR3aa: CASSPSGTPRGNTIYF
CDR3nt: TGTGCCAGCTCACCGTCCGGGACACCTAGAGGAAACACCATATATTTT

j_gene: TRBJ2-7
d_gene: TRBD1
abundance: NA
v_gene: TRBV29-1
len: 13
CDR3aa: CSVEAQGIYEQYF
CDR3nt: TGCAGCGTTGAAGCACAGGGGATCTACGAGCAGTACTTC

j_gene: TRBJ1-1
d_gene: NA
abundance: NA
v_gene: TRBV5-1
len: 14
CDR3aa: CASKAGGGPVEAFF
CDR3nt: TGCGCCAGCAAAGCGGGAGGAGGACCGGTTGAAGCTTTCTTT

j_gene: TRBJ2-7
d_gene: TRBD1
abundance: once
v_gene: TRBV15
len: 17
CDR3aa: CATSRASTGTGIYEQYF
CDR3nt: TGTGCCACCAGCAGGGCTTCAACCGGGACAGGGATATACGAGCAGTACTTC

j_gene: TRBJ2-7
d_gene: TRBD2
abundance: NA
v_gene: TRBV18
len: 16
CDR3aa: CASSPFRTSGTGEQYF
CDR3nt: TGTGCCAGCTCACCCTTTAGGACTAGCGGGACCGGAGAGCAGTACTTC

j_gene: TRBJ2-1
d_gene: TRBD2
abundance: few
v_gene: TRBV12-5
len: 16
CDR3aa: CASGFGRGGPYNEQFF
CDR3nt: TGTGCTAGTGGTTTCGGGAGGGGCGGGCCCTACAATGAGCAGTTCTTC

j_gene: TRBJ2-5
d_gene: NA
abundance: NA
v_gene: TRBV1
len: 16
CDR3aa: CASSQKGLPKLETQYF
CDR3nt: TGCGCCAGCAGCCAAAAGGGACTCCCTAAGTTGGAGACCCAGTACTTC

j_gene: TRBJ1-1
d_gene: TRBD1
abundance: NA
v_gene: TRBV29-1
len: 14
CDR3aa: CSGSGTGRITEAFF
CDR3nt: TGCAGCGGATCCGGGACAGGGAGGATCACTGAAGCTTTCTTT

j_gene: TRBJ1-4
d_gene: NA
abundance: few
v_gene: TRBV11-3
len: 14
CDR3aa: CASSPLPGGEKLFF
CDR3nt: TGTGCCAGCAGCCCTTTACCGGGCGGGGAAAAACTGTTTTTT

j_gene: TRBJ1-2
d_gene: TRBD1
abundance: NA
v_gene: TRBV11-3
len: 16
CDR3aa: CASSLENAGGAYGYTF
CDR3nt: TGTGCCAGCAGCTTGGAGAACGCAGGGGGCGCCTATGGCTACACCTTC

j_gene: TRBJ2-7
d_gene: NA
abundance: few
v_gene: TRBV28
len: 13
CDR3aa: CASSFWGAYEQYF
CDR3nt: TGTGCCAGCAGTTTTTGGGGGGCCTACGAGCAGTACTTC

j_gene: TRBJ1-4
d_gene: TRBD1
abundance: NA
v_gene: TRBV9
len: 15
CDR3aa: CASSPRTGAGEKLFF
CDR3nt: TGTGCCAGCAGCCCACGGACAGGGGCGGGCGAAAAACTGTTTTTT

j_gene: TRBJ2-7
d_gene: NA
abundance: few
v_gene: TRBV11-3
len: 18
CDR3aa: CASSLVVAFGQQGSEQYF
CDR3nt: TGTGCCAGCAGCTTAGTAGTAGCCTTCGGACAACAGGGATCCGAGCAGTACTTC

j_gene: TRBJ1-1
d_gene: NA
abundance: few
v_gene: TRBV30
len: 13
CDR3aa: CAWSGGEREKAFF
CDR3nt: TGTGCCTGGTCTGGAGGGGAGAGGGAAAAAGCTTTCTTT

j_gene: TRBJ2-5
d_gene: TRBD2
abundance: once
v_gene: TRBV6-8
len: 14
CDR3aa: CASSYGGLAETQYF
CDR3nt: TGTGCCAGCAGTTACGGAGGACTAGCGGAGACCCAGTACTTC

j_gene: TRBJ2-7
d_gene: NA
abundance: few
v_gene: TRBV5-1
len: 14
CDR3aa: CASSHGAATYEQYF
CDR3nt: TGCGCCAGTAGCCATGGGGCAGCTACCTACGAGCAGTACTTC

j_gene: TRBJ2-1
d_gene: NA
abundance: NA
v_gene: TRBV29-1
len: 13
CDR3aa: CSVAAGVYNEQFF
CDR3nt: TGCAGCGTTGCCGCAGGGGTATACAATGAGCAGTTCTTC

j_gene: TRBJ1-6
d_gene: TRBD1
abundance: NA
v_gene: TRBV19
len: 13
CDR3aa: CVTQGQGDSPLHF
CDR3nt: TGTGTCACCCAGGGACAGGGTGATTCACCCCTCCACTTT

j_gene: TRBJ2-1
d_gene: NA
abundance: NA
v_gene: TRBV7-4
len: 13
CDR3aa: CASSQASGREQFF
CDR3nt: TGTGCCAGCAGCCAAGCGTCCGGGCGTGAGCAGTTCTTC

j_gene: TRBJ1-1
d_gene: NA
abundance: NA
v_gene: TRBV7-4
len: 13
CDR3aa: CASSRALTDEAFF
CDR3nt: TGTGCCAGCAGCCGGGCCCTCACAGACGAAGCTTTCTTT

j_gene: TRBJ2-5
d_gene: TRBD2
abundance: NA
v_gene: TRBV10-1
len: 16
CDR3aa: CASSVDSGGPGETQYF
CDR3nt: TGCGCCAGCAGTGTTGATAGCGGGGGTCCGGGGGAGACCCAGTACTTC

j_gene: TRBJ1-4
d_gene: NA
abundance: NA
v_gene: TRBV25-1
len: 15
CDR3aa: CASSRGGTANEKLFF
CDR3nt: TGTGCCAGCTCGCGGGGGGGGACGGCTAATGAAAAACTGTTTTTT

j_gene: TRBJ1-2
d_gene: TRBD1
abundance: few
v_gene: TRBV19
len: 19
CDR3aa: CASSIGFRDSLEEGYGYTF
CDR3nt: TGTGCCAGTAGTATAGGGTTCCGGGACAGCTTGGAGGAAGGCTATGGCTACACCTTC

j_gene: TRBJ2-7
d_gene: NA
abundance: NA
v_gene: TRBV6-8
len: 12
CDR3aa: CASSYKSHEQYF
CDR3nt: TGTGCCAGCAGTTACAAATCACACGAGCAGTACTTC

j_gene: TRBJ2-3
d_gene: TRBD2
abundance: NA
v_gene: TRBV11-3
len: 15
CDR3aa: CASSLVAGGTDTQYF
CDR3nt: TGTGCCAGCAGCTTAGTCGCGGGGGGCACAGATACGCAGTATTTT

j_gene: TRBJ2-2
d_gene: NA
abundance: few
v_gene: TRBV1
len: 17
CDR3aa: CASSQAGLAENTGELFF
CDR3nt: TGCGCCAGCAGCCAAGCTGGACTAGCGGAAAACACCGGGGAGCTGTTTTTT

j_gene: TRBJ2-3
d_gene: TRBD1
abundance: few
v_gene: TRBV15
len: 14
CDR3aa: CATSSRQGADTQYF
CDR3nt: TGTGCCACCAGCAGTAGACAGGGGGCAGATACGCAGTATTTT

j_gene: TRBJ1-3
d_gene: NA
abundance: few
v_gene: TRBV18
len: 16
CDR3aa: CASSPGRLSSGNTIYF
CDR3nt: TGTGCCAGCTCACCTGGGCGCCTAAGCTCTGGAAACACCATATATTTT

j_gene: TRBJ2-5
d_gene: NA
abundance: once
v_gene: TRBV6-7
len: 14
CDR3aa: CASSSLRGQETQYF
CDR3nt: TGTGCCAGCAGTTCCCTCCGGGGGCAAGAGACCCAGTACTTC

j_gene: TRBJ2-7
d_gene: NA
abundance: NA
v_gene: TRBV11-3
len: 14
CDR3aa: CASSFPDRSYEQYF
CDR3nt: TGTGCCAGCAGCTTCCCCGACAGATCCTACGAGCAGTACTTC

j_gene: TRBJ1-3
d_gene: NA
abundance: NA
v_gene: TRBV9
len: 14
CDR3aa: CASSVAITGNTIYF
CDR3nt: TGTGCCAGCAGCGTAGCGATAACGGGAAACACCATATATTTT

j_gene: TRBJ2-7
d_gene: NA
abundance: NA
v_gene: TRBV1
len: 16
CDR3aa: CASSQGTSGLSYEQYF
CDR3nt: TGCGCCAGCAGCCAAGGGACTAGCGGGCTCTCCTACGAGCAGTACTTC

j_gene: TRBJ1-1
d_gene: NA
abundance: NA
v_gene: TRBV27
len: 13
CDR3aa: CASSLVINTEAFF
CDR3nt: TGTGCCAGCAGTTTGGTGATAAACACTGAAGCTTTCTTT

j_gene: TRBJ1-4
d_gene: NA
abundance: NA
v_gene: TRBV2
len: 15
CDR3aa: CASSPGGVANEKLFF
CDR3nt: TGTGCCAGCAGCCCCGGGGGGGTGGCTAATGAAAAACTGTTTTTT

j_gene: TRBJ2-3
d_gene: NA
abundance: NA
v_gene: TRBV7-7
len: 16
CDR3aa: CASSLTLVGGMDTQYF
CDR3nt: TGTGCTAGCAGCTTAACACTAGTGGGAGGTATGGATACGCAGTATTTT

j_gene: TRBJ2-7
d_gene: TRBD2
abundance: NA
v_gene: TRBV5-1
len: 15
CDR3aa: CASSLTSGITDEQYF
CDR3nt: TGCGCCAGCTCGTTGACTAGCGGGATTACTGATGAGCAGTACTTC

j_gene: TRBJ1-1
d_gene: NA
abundance: NA
v_gene: TRBV6-7
len: 12
CDR3aa: CASSEAVSRAFF
CDR3nt: TGTGCCAGCAGTGAAGCAGTTAGTCGAGCTTTTTTT

j_gene: TRBJ2-3
d_gene: NA
abundance: NA
v_gene: TRBV29-1
len: 12
CDR3aa: CSVGQAADTQYF
CDR3nt: TGCAGCGTTGGACAGGCGGCAGATACGCAGTATTTT

j_gene: TRBJ1-2
d_gene: NA
abundance: few
v_gene: TRBV19
len: 11
CDR3aa: CASTGNYGYTF
CDR3nt: TGTGCCAGTACCGGTAACTATGGCTACACCTTC

j_gene: TRBJ1-5
d_gene: NA
abundance: NA
v_gene: TRBV28
len: 15
CDR3aa: CASQRTRGFNQPQHF
CDR3nt: TGTGCCAGCCAAAGAACGCGCGGTTTTAATCAGCCCCAGCATTTT

j_gene: TRBJ1-2
d_gene: TRBD1
abundance: NA
v_gene: TRBV5-1
len: 17
CDR3aa: CVSSLATGGSLNYGYTF
CDR3nt: TGCGTCAGCAGCTTGGCTACAGGGGGCAGTCTTAACTATGGCTACACCTTC

j_gene: TRBJ1-5
d_gene: TRBD1
abundance: once
v_gene: TRBV19
len: 17
CDR3aa: CASSMWDRAYSNQPQHF
CDR3nt: TGTGCCAGTAGTATGTGGGACAGAGCATATAGCAATCAGCCCCAGCATTTT

j_gene: TRBJ1-4
d_gene: NA
abundance: NA
v_gene: TRBV28
len: 13
CDR3aa: CASSGGPNEKLFF
CDR3nt: TGTGCCAGCAGTGGGGGTCCTAATGAAAAACTGTTTTTT

j_gene: TRBJ2-7
d_gene: NA
abundance: once
v_gene: TRBV6-8
len: 13
CDR3aa: CASMPPGQYEQYF
CDR3nt: TGTGCCAGCATGCCCCCGGGGCAGTACGAGCAGTACTTC

j_gene: TRBJ2-3
d_gene: TRBD1
abundance: few
v_gene: TRBV6-8
len: 16
CDR3aa: CASLPRDRGRTDTQYF
CDR3nt: TGTGCCAGCCTGCCCCGGGACAGGGGGCGCACAGATACGCAGTATTTT

j_gene: TRBJ2-4
d_gene: NA
abundance: NA
v_gene: TRBV29-1
len: 13
CDR3aa: CSAYGGAKNIQYF
CDR3nt: TGCAGCGCCTACGGGGGCGCCAAAAACATTCAGTACTTC

j_gene: TRBJ2-5
d_gene: TRBD1
abundance: NA
v_gene: TRBV6-8
len: 16
CDR3aa: CASSSRRDRGRETQYF
CDR3nt: TGTGCCAGCAGTAGCCGACGGGACAGGGGAAGAGAGACCCAGTACTTC

j_gene: TRBJ2-7
d_gene: TRBD1
abundance: NA
v_gene: TRBV6-7
len: 15
CDR3aa: CASSPTGQPSYEQYF
CDR3nt: TGTGCCAGCAGCCCCACGGGACAGCCTTCCTACGAGCAGTACTTC

j_gene: TRBJ2-5
d_gene: NA
abundance: NA
v_gene: TRBV6-8
len: 14
CDR3aa: CASSSLTRQETQYF
CDR3nt: TGTGCCAGCAGTTCCTTGACTAGACAAGAGACCCAGTACTTC

j_gene: TRBJ2-3
d_gene: NA
abundance: NA
v_gene: TRBV29-1
len: 13
CDR3aa: CSVLLAKTDTQYF
CDR3nt: TGCAGCGTTCTTCTAGCTAAAACAGATACGCAGTATTTT

j_gene: TRBJ2-1
d_gene: TRBD1
abundance: NA
v_gene: TRBV18
len: 15
CDR3aa: CASSQPGQGFNEQFF
CDR3nt: TGTGCCAGCTCACAACCGGGACAGGGATTCAATGAGCAGTTCTTC

j_gene: TRBJ2-5
d_gene: TRBD2
abundance: NA
v_gene: TRBV10-3
len: 14
CDR3aa: CAISEASGGGTQYF
CDR3nt: TGTGCCATCAGTGAGGCTAGCGGGGGGGGAACCCAGTACTTC